One and the same sample provided the 21 T cell receptor beta chains below, sequenced in a study of a mutant IDH1 vaccine in newly diagnosed glioma. Their antigens remain unidentified. Sample time point: week 35, safety follow-up. Doses of 300 ug of mutant IDH1 20-mer peptide were given with topical imiquimod. This table comes from immunoSEQ multiplex PCR, and its TCRdb copy is limited to in-frame clones, with some not included. The table lists about 66,000 clones, 74% of them singletons. The specimen comprised PBMCs, sampled from a glioma patient whose treatment included an IDH1 peptide vaccine. These receptors were obtained from a man aged 45 to 65 with glioma.

This chain joins TRBV6-1 and TRBJ2-5; the D gene is possibly TRBD1 (6 bases). This CDR3 is built from 14 residues. Trimming removed 2 bases at V and 5 bases at J, with 12 bases between. The germline V gene encodes CDR1 MNHNS and CDR2 SASEGT. CDR3 coding DNA: TGTGCCAGCAGTGAAATGGGGGCGCGGGAGACCCAGTACTTC. Protein: CASSEMGARETQYF.

The rearrangement uses TRBV15 and TRBJ1-1; 8 bases agree with TRBD1. The CDR3 runs 13 residues. Germline assignment: CDR1 LNHNV and CDR2 YYDKDF (reference sequence). With V trimmed by 3 bases and J by 7 bases, 4 bases remained unmatched. Here the CDR3 reads CATSRSGTGEAFF. The DNA for the CDR3 is TGTGCCACCAGCAGGTCCGGGACAGGTGAAGCTTTCTTT.

The J gene is TRBJ2-4, the V gene TRBV6-6; D unresolved. Germline CDR1 and CDR2: MNHNY and SVGAGI (reference sequence). Trimming took 10 bases from V and 0 from J, leaving 10 bases between them. There are 13 residues in the CDR3. The CDR3 DNA sequence: TGTGCCAATTTTGACACAGCCAAAAACATTCAGTACTTC. This sequence encodes CANFDTAKNIQYF.

This sequence joins TRBV7-8 and TRBJ1-5; 10 bases are shared with TRBD1. V dropped 3 bases and J dropped 2; count of bases not matched to a gene: 1. The CDR3 consists of 15 residues. CDR1 is SGHVS, CDR2 FQNEAQ, per germline. The CDR3 is CASSFGTGGNQPQHF. The CDR3 DNA reads as TGTGCCAGCAGCTTTGGGACAGGGGGCAATCAGCCCCAGCATTTT.

The V gene is TRBV29-1, the J gene TRBJ1-1, with unresolved D. The CDR3 sequence is 12 residues long. V lost 1 base to trimming and J lost 2 bases, with 5 bases between them. Germline V gene data show CDR1 as SQVTM and CDR2 as ANQGSEA. The CDR3 loop reads CSVEGANTEAFF. CDR3 nucleotide sequence: TGCAGCGTTGAAGGGGCCAACACTGAAGCTTTCTTT.

The chain is built from TRBV20-1 and TRBJ2-7, with a weak D call TRBD2 (5 bases). This CDR3 region has 11 residues. Trimming took 6 bases from V and 7 from J, leaving 13 bases between them. Germline CDR1 and CDR2: DFQATT and SNEGSKA (reference sequence). CDR3: CSADLNSEQYF. Written as DNA, the CDR3 is TGCAGTGCGGACTTGAATTCTGAGCAGTACTTC.

V gene TRBV5-6 combines with J gene TRBJ1-4; the D gene is possibly TRBD1 (6 bases). The CDR3 is 15 residues long. Germline lookup yields CDR1 SGHDT and CDR2 YYEEEE. Trimming cost V 4 bases and J 8 bases, with 18 bases left between them. The CDR3 bases are TGTGCCAGCAGCGCGAGGACAGTACGATACGAAAAACTGTTTTTT. Its translation: CASSARTVRYEKLFF.

CDR3 region: CAWRIGPNTEAFF. As DNA, the CDR3 is TGTGCCTGGAGGATCGGGCCCAACACTGAAGCTTTCTTT. This rearrangement joins TRBV30 to TRBJ1-1; D is uncertain. V lost 3 bases to trimming and J lost 2 bases, with 10 bases between them. In germline, CDR1 is GTSNPN, CDR2 SVGIG (reference sequence). CDR3 length: 13 residues.

This clone was detected a few times. The chain employs TRBV28 and TRBJ1-2, with 10 bases identical to TRBD1. CDR1 and CDR2 (germline): MDHEN, SYDVKM. After removal of 6 bases from V and 12 bases from J, the junction contained 7 bases not matched to a gene. The CDR3 is 12 amino acids. CDR3 DNA sequence: TGTGCCAGCAGCTCCAAGGGACAGGGGCACACCTTC. Amino acid sequence: CASSSKGQGHTF.

CDR3 residues: CASTSPPSGYTF. The DNA of the CDR3 is TGTGCCAGCACCTCCCCTCCGTCTGGCTACACCTTC. The J gene is TRBJ1-2, the V gene TRBV2; D is ambiguous. The germline gives CDR1 SNHLY, CDR2 FYNNEI. Trimming took 7 bases from V and 7 from J, leaving 13 bases between them. The CDR3 runs to 12 residues.

The chain combines TRBV19 with TRBJ2-6, with D unclear. The CDR3 loop spans 13 amino acids. Trimming removed 8 bases from V and 2 bases from J, with 7 bases in between. Germline CDR1 and CDR2: LNHDA and SQIVND (reference sequence). As DNA, the CDR3 is TGTGCCAGTTCAAATACTGGGGCCAACGTCCTGACTTTC. It translates to CASSNTGANVLTF.

The gene calls are TRBV13 and TRBJ2-5; the match to TRBD2 covers 14 bases. This CDR3 region has 16 residues. Germline CDR1 reads PRHDT; CDR2 reads FYEKMQ (reference sequence). After removal of 5 bases from V and 5 bases from J, the junction contained 7 bases not matched to a gene. CDR3 region: CASSPMTSGGAETQYF. The CDR3 coding sequence is TGTGCCAGCAGCCCGATGACTAGCGGGGGGGCGGAGACCCAGTACTTC.

This chain connects TRBV7-9 to TRBJ2-2; 10 bases fit TRBD2. CDR1 and CDR2 (germline): SEHNR, FQNEAQ (reference sequence). Unmatched junction bases numbered 2, after V lost 3 bases and J lost 1 base. The CDR3 length is 16 residues. CDR3 residues: CASSFRLAGNTGELFF. The CDR3 DNA is TGTGCCAGCAGCTTTAGACTAGCGGGGAACACCGGGGAGCTGTTTTTT.

V gene TRBV9 combines with J gene TRBJ2-3, with 8 bases lining up with TRBD2. V gave up 0 bases and J gave up 3 bases; unmatched junction bases: 6. Germline V gene data show CDR1 as SGDLS and CDR2 as YYNGEE. There are 16 residues in the CDR3. CDR3 in DNA: TGTGCCAGCAGCGTAGGAAATAGCGGGGCTACAGATACGCAGTATTTT. It codes for CASSVGNSGATDTQYF.

The chain couples TRBV19 to TRBJ2-5, with a tentative D call TRBD1 (6 bases). The germline V gene has CDR1 LNHDA and CDR2 SQIVND (reference sequence). This CDR3 is 14 amino acids long. V was pared by 1 base and J by 5 bases, with 11 bases between. The CDR3 coding sequence is TGTGCCAGTAGTATAGGGTGGGGGCAGGAGACCCAGTACTTC. Translation gives CASSIGWGQETQYF.

V is TRBV14 and J is TRBJ2-1; either TRBD1 or TRBD2 may supply D (5 bases each). V lost 1 base and J 0 bases, leaving 7 bases between the germline ends. This CDR3 comprises 15 residues. CDR1 is SGHDN and CDR2 is FVKESK in the germline V gene. DNA of the CDR3: TGTGCCAGCAGCCAAGGGGGGAGCTCCTACAATGAGCAGTTCTTC. It yields the protein CASSQGGSSYNEQFF.

The rearrangement joins TRBV2 to TRBJ1-6; tentative D call: TRBD1 (5 bases). The length of the CDR3 is 15 residues. Germline V gene data show CDR1 as SNHLY and CDR2 as FYNNEI. Trimming shortened V by 6 bases and J by 8 bases, and 17 bases separated the two germline ends. This chain's CDR3 is CASRLVAGNDSPLHF. The DNA of the CDR3 is TGTGCCAGCAGGTTGGTGGCAGGGAACGATTCACCCCTCCACTTT.

The CDR3 nucleotides read TGTGCCACCAGCCCCGAGCTCGGGGAGCTGTTTTTT. Its translation is CATSPELGELFF. This chain joins TRBV15 and TRBJ2-2, with D unclear. The germline V and J ends were trimmed by 5 bases and 7 bases, with 8 bases remaining between them. CDR1 is LNHNV and CDR2 is YYDKDF in the germline V gene (reference sequence). This CDR3 is built from 12 residues.

The genes are TRBV25-1 and TRBJ1-2; D unresolved. The CDR3 is 12 residues long. Per the germline V gene, CDR1 is MGHDK and CDR2 is SYGVNS. The V end lost 6 bases, the J end lost 1 base, and 6 bases lay between the germline ends. The CDR3 nucleotides are TGTGCCAGCAGCGGGAATAACTATGGCTACACCTTC. Encoded protein: CASSGNNYGYTF.

CDR3 sequence: CASSPGTGKDEQFF. In DNA form, the CDR3 reads TGTGCCAGCAGCCCCGGGACAGGGAAGGATGAGCAGTTCTTC. This chain links TRBV7-9 with TRBJ2-1; 9 bases agree with TRBD1. After removal of 5 bases from V and 8 bases from J, the junction contained 7 bases not matched to a gene. CDR1 and CDR2 (germline): SEHNR, FQNEAQ (reference sequence). This CDR3 spans 14 amino acids. Together with reference TRBV7-9 and TRBJ2-1, the CDR3 gives the full variable domain: DTGVSQNPRHKITKRGQNVTFRCDPISEHNRLYWYRQTLGQGPEFLTYFQNEAQLEKSRLLSDRFSAERPKGSFSTLEIQRTEQGDSAMYLCASSPGTGKDEQFFGPGTRLTVL.

V gene TRBV6-5 combines with J gene TRBJ2-3, with 11 bases matching TRBD2. The ends lost 5 bases at V and 7 bases at J; junction bases unmatched: 8. CDR1 and CDR2 (germline): MNHEY, SVGAGI. The CDR3 consists of 15 residues. Written as DNA, the CDR3 is TGTGCCAGCAGTAGATTAGCGGGGGGGCTTCATACGCAGTATTTT. Translating gives CASSRLAGGLHTQYF.